These 25 T cell receptor beta chains share one sample of origin, sequenced in a study of shared clonotypes between healthy human individuals. Clones were read by immunoSEQ multiplex PCR, and TCRdb kept only the in-frame ones, dropping some. Among 2 million or so clones listed, roughly 95% were seen once. CD45RO negativity and positive selection for CCR7 defined naive CD8 cells, a population that excluded terminally differentiated effector memory CD45RA+ cells. What was sequenced was naive CD8+ T cells sorted from blood. The receptors were sampled from a man younger than 30 in good health.

The chain uses TRBV27 and TRBJ2-3; D possibly uses TRBD1 or TRBD2 (5 bases each). The CDR3 sequence is 16 residues long. V was pared by 3 bases and J by 4 bases, with 17 bases between. CDR1 is MNHEY, CDR2 SMNVEV, per germline (reference sequence). In nucleotides, the CDR3 is TGTGCCAGCAGTTTCCAGATCCAGGGAGAATCAGATACGCAGTATTTT. Encoded protein: CASSFQIQGESDTQYF.

The chain recombines TRBV9 with TRBJ1-3; possible D gene TRBD1, 5 bases. CDR1 SGDLS and CDR2 YYNGEE come from the germline V gene. V dropped 2 bases and J dropped 3 bases, with 15 bases sitting between them. The CDR3 runs 16 residues. CDR3: CASSVEGREGGNTIYF. In DNA form, the CDR3 reads TGTGCCAGCAGCGTCGAGGGACGAGAGGGTGGAAACACCATATATTTT.

This clone came up once. The gene calls are TRBV6-1 and TRBJ1-2; no reliable D call. The CDR3 runs 15 residues. The germline CDR1 and CDR2 sequences are MNHNS and SASEGT. V gave up 5 bases and J gave up 3 bases, with 16 bases separating them. The DNA of the CDR3 is TGTGCCAGCAGTCTCTCCGCCGGGAGCTACTATGGCTACACCTTC. Encoded protein: CASSLSAGSYYGYTF.

The chain uses TRBV27 and TRBJ2-5; TRBD2 matches 9 bases. The J segment lost 2 bases and the V segment lost 2 bases, leaving 6 bases of the junction unmatched. The CDR3 has 16 amino acids. The V gene's germline CDR1 is MNHEY and CDR2 SMNVEV (reference sequence). CDR3 sequence reads: CASSLRASGVQETQYF. The CDR3 DNA reads TGTGCCAGCAGTTTACGGGCTAGCGGGGTACAAGAGACCCAGTACTTC.

This chain's CDR3 is CASSGLAGLFTDTQYF. CDR3 coding DNA: TGTGCCAGCAGCGGACTAGCGGGACTATTCACAGATACGCAGTATTTT. J is TRBJ2-3 and V is TRBV7-9; 12 nucleotides line up with TRBD2. The germline V gene encodes CDR1 SEHNR and CDR2 FQNEAQ (reference sequence). Germline trimming cut 5 bases from V and 2 bases from J; bases unmatched to any gene: 5. The length of the CDR3 is 16 residues.

V is TRBV9 and J is TRBJ1-6; D unclear. The CDR3 extends over 14 amino acids. The V gene lost 6 bases and the J gene lost 9 bases, with 16 bases spanning the gap. In germline, CDR1 is SGDLS, CDR2 YYNGEE. As DNA, the CDR3 is TGTGCCAGCATGGCGGGGTCGATGGGTTCACCCCTCCACTTT. Translating it yields CASMAGSMGSPLHF.

The chain combines TRBV9 with TRBJ1-2; D might be TRBD1 (6 bases). V lost 3 bases and J 3 bases, leaving 18 bases between the germline ends. This CDR3 region has 16 residues. Germline lookup yields CDR1 SGDLS and CDR2 YYNGEE. The chain's CDR3 is CASSGFGQGFDYGYTF. In nucleotides, the CDR3 is TGTGCCAGCAGCGGCTTCGGGCAGGGGTTCGACTATGGCTACACCTTC.

The V and J genes are TRBV6-6 and TRBJ2-3; D call uncertain. CDR1 MNHNY and CDR2 SVGAGI come from the germline V gene (reference sequence). Trimming took 2 bases from V and 6 from J, leaving 12 bases between them. There are 14 residues in the CDR3. The CDR3 here is CASSYDGPLDTQYF. CDR3 DNA sequence: TGTGCCAGCAGTTACGACGGACCATTGGATACGCAGTATTTT.

The V and J genes are TRBV25-1 and TRBJ2-5; 9 bases match TRBD2. V lost 2 bases, J lost 2 bases, and 9 bases stayed unmatched. The CDR3 contains 17 residues. Germline values: CDR1 MGHDK, CDR2 SYGVNS. The CDR3, as DNA: TGTGCCAGCAGTGAACAGGAGGGACTAGCTATACAAGAGACCCAGTACTTC. Amino acid sequence: CASSEQEGLAIQETQYF.

The chain has TRBV30 and TRBJ1-1; D is uncertain. Trimming removed 0 bases at V and 7 bases at J, with 15 bases between. CDR3 size: 14 residues. Germline CDR1 GTSNPN, CDR2 SVGIG (reference sequence). Written as DNA, the CDR3 is TGTGCCTGGAGTGTACGGGGTGGAGAGATTGAAGCTTTCTTT. Amino acids: CAWSVRGGEIEAFF.

This clone was picked up one time. The V gene is TRBV5-6, the J gene TRBJ2-6, with D possibly being TRBD1 (5 bases). CDR3 length: 14 residues. Trimming cost V 2 bases and J 3 bases, with 6 bases left between them. CDR1 and CDR2 from the germline V gene are SGHDT and YYEEEE. CDR3: CASSLGVGANVLTF. CDR3 nucleotides: TGTGCCAGCAGCTTAGGGGTTGGGGCCAACGTCCTGACTTTC.

The chain links TRBV7-9 to TRBJ2-3; D possibly corresponds to TRBD2 (6 bases). There are 18 residues in the CDR3. Trimming stripped 2 bases from V and 1 base from J, with 19 bases between. The germline gives CDR1 SEHNR, CDR2 FQNEAQ (reference sequence). The CDR3 region is CASSLRLGTSKGTDTQYF. The CDR3 region has the DNA TGTGCCAGCAGCTTAAGGTTAGGGACTTCGAAGGGCACAGATACGCAGTATTTT.

For the CDR3, the DNA is TGCGCCAGCAGCTTACAGAGCACAGATACGCAGTATTTT. Translation gives CASSLQSTDTQYF. The chain couples TRBV5-1 to TRBJ2-3; D is uncertain. CDR1 is SGHRS, CDR2 YFSETQ, per germline. Trimming stripped 2 bases from V and 0 bases from J, with 4 bases between. The CDR3 consists of 13 residues.

The CDR3 sequence: CASSHKSNYEQYF. The CDR3 bases are TGCGCCAGCAGCCATAAAAGCAACTACGAGCAGTACTTC. The chain recombines TRBV4-1 with TRBJ2-7; D is unclear. The CDR3 extends over 13 amino acids. The V gene's germline CDR1 is MGHRA and CDR2 YSYEKL. V was trimmed by 3 bases and J by 3 bases, leaving 9 bases between them.

The chain employs TRBV4-1 and TRBJ1-1, with unresolved D. V lost 0 bases, J lost 4 bases, and 12 bases lay in between. Germline V gene lookup returns CDR1 MGHRA and CDR2 YSYEKL. This CDR3 region has 15 residues. The CDR3 region is CASSQEGSLATEAFF. The CDR3 nucleotides read TGCGCCAGCAGCCAAGAAGGCAGCTTAGCCACTGAAGCTTTCTTT.

The J gene is TRBJ1-1, the V gene TRBV28; 8 bases are shared with TRBD1. The CDR3 spans 15 residues. V shed 3 bases and J 0 bases; nucleotides not matched to a gene: 3. CDR1 and CDR2 from the germline V gene are MDHEN and SYDVKM. The CDR3 DNA sequence: TGTGCCAGCAGTTTTCGGACAGGGATGAACACTGAAGCTTTCTTT. Protein sequence: CASSFRTGMNTEAFF. The variable domain in full, with the rest retrieved from reference TRBV28 and TRBJ1-1, is DVKVTQSSRYLVKRTGEKVFLECVQDMDHENMFWYRQDPGLGLRLIYFSYDVKMKEKGDIPEGYSVSREKKERFSLILESASTNQTSMYLCASSFRTGMNTEAFFGQGTRLTVV.

The chain uses TRBV27 and TRBJ2-1; 7 nucleotides agree with TRBD1. V shed 5 bases and J 5 bases; nucleotides not matched to a gene: 6. From germline, CDR1 is MNHEY and CDR2 SMNVEV (reference sequence). The CDR3 has 14 residues. CDR3 sequence: CASSPRDSNNEQFF. The CDR3 DNA follows: TGTGCCAGCAGTCCTCGGGACAGTAACAATGAGCAGTTCTTC.

The chain recombines TRBV4-3 with TRBJ2-3, with 9 bases identical to TRBD2. CDR1 is LGHNA, CDR2 YSLEER, per germline. The CDR3 extends over 18 amino acids. Trimming took 4 bases from V and 2 from J; bases not matched to a gene: 13. The CDR3 DNA sequence: TGCGCCAGCAGCCCAAGATCTAGCGGGATCCTCGACACAGATACGCAGTATTTT. This encodes CASSPRSSGILDTDTQYF.

The rearrangement links TRBV27 to TRBJ2-3; a weak D match, TRBD1 (5 bases). V shed 3 bases and J shed 4 bases, with 11 bases lying between them. This CDR3 comprises 14 residues. In germline, CDR1 is MNHEY, CDR2 SMNVEV (reference sequence). The CDR3 sequence: CASSFQGSADTQYF. CDR3 in DNA: TGTGCCAGCAGTTTTCAGGGTTCGGCAGATACGCAGTATTTT.

The chain links TRBV6-5 to TRBJ2-5; weak D call: TRBD1 (6 bases). The germline CDR1 and CDR2 sequences are MNHEY and SVGAGI. V lost 6 bases, J lost 5 bases, and 19 bases lay in between. The CDR3 has 15 amino acids. The CDR3 sequence is CASSPQTGELETQYF. CDR3 nucleotide sequence: TGTGCCAGCAGCCCCCAGACAGGAGAGTTGGAGACCCAGTACTTC.

The rearrangement joins TRBV5-6 to TRBJ2-5; TRBD1 matches at 8 bases. J lost 9 bases, V lost 1 base, and 8 bases had no gene match. Germline-derived CDR1 and CDR2 are SGHDT and YYEEEE. CDR3 length: 14 amino acids. CDR3 DNA sequence: TGTGCCAGCAGCTTGTGGACAGGGTCAACGGCCCAGTACTTC. Translation: CASSLWTGSTAQYF.

Comment on this clone: Other DNA sequences of this sample code for an identical CDR3. This chain joins TRBV6-1 and TRBJ2-7; D may be TRBD2 (5 bases). Trimming pared 1 base from V and 3 bases from J, leaving 10 bases between. The germline V gene encodes CDR1 MNHNS and CDR2 SASEGT. The CDR3 sequence is 14 residues long. CDR3 residues: CASSEVGMGYEQYF. CDR3 DNA: TGTGCCAGCAGTGAAGTCGGGATGGGCTACGAGCAGTACTTC.

CDR3 residues: CAGRQGGGWYTEAFF. The CDR3 region has the DNA TGTGCCGGAAGACAGGGGGGAGGATGGTATACTGAAGCTTTCTTT. The chain has TRBV2 and TRBJ1-1, with 9 bases that match TRBD1. With V trimmed by 11 bases and J by 5 bases, 15 bases remained unmatched. Germline CDR1 reads SNHLY; CDR2 reads FYNNEI. CDR3 length equals 15 residues. Full variable domain (outside the CDR3, taken from reference TRBV2 and TRBJ1-1): EPEVTQTPSHQVTQMGQEVILRCVPISNHLYFYWYRQILGQKVEFLVSFYNNEISEKSEIFDDQFSVERPDGSNFTLKIRSTKLEDSAMYFCAGRQGGGWYTEAFFGQGTRLTVV.

The rearrangement joins TRBV7-6 to TRBJ1-1; maybe TRBD1 (5 bases). V lost 1 base and J lost 4, with 7 bases in between. Per the germline V gene, CDR1 is SGHVS and CDR2 is FNYEAQ. The CDR3 consists of 13 residues. The CDR3 protein is CASSLGDFTEAFF. In DNA form, the CDR3 reads TGTGCCAGCAGCTTAGGGGACTTCACTGAAGCTTTCTTT.

This chain joins TRBV18 and TRBJ2-3; no firm D call. The CDR3 has 16 residues. Between the trimmed V and J ends, which lost 0 bases and 7 bases, there was a span of 17 bases. CDR1 is KGHSH, CDR2 LQKENI, per germline. CDR3 nucleotides: TGTGCCAGCTCACCACCACGTTTCAGGCAAGGGAATACGCAGTATTTT. Amino acid sequence: CASSPPRFRQGNTQYF.